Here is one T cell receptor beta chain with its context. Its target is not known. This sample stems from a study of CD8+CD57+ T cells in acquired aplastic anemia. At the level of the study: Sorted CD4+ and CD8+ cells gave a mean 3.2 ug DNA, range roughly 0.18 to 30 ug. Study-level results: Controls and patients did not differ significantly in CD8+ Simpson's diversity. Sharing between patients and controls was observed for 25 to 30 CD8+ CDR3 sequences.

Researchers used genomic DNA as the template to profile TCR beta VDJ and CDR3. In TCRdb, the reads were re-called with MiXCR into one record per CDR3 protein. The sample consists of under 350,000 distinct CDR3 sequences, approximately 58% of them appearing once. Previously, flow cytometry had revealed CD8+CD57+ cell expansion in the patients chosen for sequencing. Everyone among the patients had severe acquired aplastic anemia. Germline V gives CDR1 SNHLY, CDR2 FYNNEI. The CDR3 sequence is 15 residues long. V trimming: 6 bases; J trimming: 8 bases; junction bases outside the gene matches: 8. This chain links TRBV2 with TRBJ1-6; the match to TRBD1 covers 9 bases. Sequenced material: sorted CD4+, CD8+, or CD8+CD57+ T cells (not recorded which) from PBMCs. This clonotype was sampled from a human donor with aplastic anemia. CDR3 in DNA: TGTGCCAGCAGGTTGAGACAGGGGGGGTATTCACCCCTCCACTTT. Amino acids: CASRLRQGGYSPLHF.